A selection of T cell receptor beta chains follows, all from one sample in a study of blood T cells in healthy people across ages. TCRdb reprocessed the 5' RACE reads via MiXCR and lists one record per CDR3 protein. This sample has some 1,800,000 distinct CDR3 sequences, with about two fifths found just once. Material for sequencing was blood. The origin of the receptors is a human donor in good health. CDR3s include the opening cysteine and the closing phenylalanine or tryptophan. The D gene is left open where the match is weak. Not every row has a clone size; where given, it reads once, few, many or a size class.

J	D	V	size	DNA	CDR3
TRBJ1-1	.	TRBV20-1	.	TGCAGTGCTAGGCGATCAGAAGTTTTCTTT	CSARRSEVFF
TRBJ2-1	.	TRBV27	.	TGTGCCAGCACCTTCGATCCTGAATACAATGAGCAGTTCTTC	CASTFDPEYNEQFF
TRBJ2-1	TRBD2	TRBV9	.	TGTGCCAGCAGCGTAGGCAGTTTAGCGGGGGATGAGCAGTTCTTC	CASSVGSLAGDEQFF
TRBJ2-1	.	TRBV5-4	.	TGTGCCAGCAGCCCCGAGGTCGCGGATGAGCAGTTCTTC	CASSPEVADEQFF
TRBJ1-2	.	TRBV25-1	.	TGTGCCACCAAAACCCTAACGGGTGGCTACACCTTC	CATKTLTGGYTF
TRBJ2-5	.	TRBV18	.	TGTGCCAGCTCGCCATCCGCCGGGACGGAGGAGACCCAGTACTTC	CASSPSAGTEETQYF
TRBJ2-1	.	TRBV28	.	TGTGCCAGCAGTCAACTCGGGCCCCGGCAGGTGCGACACAATGAGCAGTTCTTC	CASSQLGPRQVRHNEQFF
TRBJ2-1	TRBD2	TRBV3-1	.	TGTGCCAGCAGCCAAGCGTTAGCGCCTAGCGGGCCCTACAATGAGCAGTTCTTC	CASSQALAPSGPYNEQFF
TRBJ2-7	TRBD1	TRBV24-1	.	TGTGCCACCAGCGACACGGGACAGGGGACCTACGAGCAGTACTTC	CATSDTGQGTYEQYF
TRBJ2-5	TRBD2	TRBV7-2	few	TGTGCCAGCAGTCCAAAGCCAGCGGGGGGCCCTCAAGAGACCCAGTACTTC	CASSPKPAGGPQETQYF
TRBJ2-7	.	TRBV9	.	TGTGCCAGCAGCGTAACAGGGCTCAACGAGCAGTACTTC	CASSVTGLNEQYF
TRBJ2-1	.	TRBV4-3	.	TGCGCCAGCAGCCATGGGGATCGGGAAATAAGTGAGCAGTTCTTC	CASSHGDREISEQFF
TRBJ2-7	.	TRBV7-9	once	TGTGCCAGCAGCTCTGACAGAGCCTACGAGCAGCACTTC	CASSSDRAYEQHF
TRBJ1-5	.	TRBV6-2/TRBV6-3	few	TGTGCCAGCCTATGGGGCAGCAATCAGCCCCAGCATTTT	CASLWGSNQPQHF
TRBJ1-6	TRBD1	TRBV25-1	few	TGTGCCAGCCGGGACAGGGGATCACCCCTCCACTTT	CASRDRGSPLHF
TRBJ2-3	.	TRBV7-2	.	TGTGCCAGCAGCCCAAGGGGACTAACAGGGACAGATACGCAGTATTTT	CASSPRGLTGTDTQYF
TRBJ2-1	TRBD2	TRBV12-3/TRBV12-4	few	TGTGCCAGCAGCCCACTAGCGGGGGGCGTAGGAAATGAGCAGTTCTTC	CASSPLAGGVGNEQFF
TRBJ2-6	.	TRBV12-3/TRBV12-4	.	TGTGCCAGCACACTAGGACAGTTCTCTGGGGCCAACGTCCTGACTTTC	CASTLGQFSGANVLTF
TRBJ2-1	TRBD2	TRBV5-1	.	TGCGCCAGCAGCCCGGGGGGGACTATGTACAATGAGCAGTTCTTC	CASSPGGTMYNEQFF
TRBJ1-4	.	TRBV29-1	few	TGCAGCGTTGAATTGATTGAAGGGGGAGGAGAAAAACTGTTTTTT	CSVELIEGGGEKLFF
TRBJ1-5	.	TRBV10-3	.	TGTACCATCAGTGAGTCGGGCCTGTCCCAGCATTTT	CTISESGLSQHF
TRBJ2-5	.	TRBV4-1	many	TGCGCCAGCAGCCAAGGTTCCGGGACACCTCAAGAGACCCAGTACTTC	CASSQGSGTPQETQYF
TRBJ2-3	.	TRBV5-1	few	TGCGCCAGCAACCAGCCAGGGACCACAGATACGCAGTATTTT	CASNQPGTTDTQYF
TRBJ2-1	TRBD2	TRBV2	.	TGTGCCAGCAGTGAGCACAATAGCGGGGACGCGAGGTATGAGCAGTTCTTC	CASSEHNSGDARYEQFF
TRBJ2-5	.	TRBV5-1	.	TGCGCCAGCAGCTTTGGAAGCAGCCAAGAGACCCAGTACTTC	CASSFGSSQETQYF
TRBJ2-1	TRBD1	TRBV12-3/TRBV12-4	.	TGTGCCAGCAGCTCAATACCCGACAGGGGGTACTTTGAGCAGTTCTTC	CASSSIPDRGYFEQFF
TRBJ2-4	TRBD2	TRBV6-2/TRBV6-3	few	TGTGCCGGCAGATTATCCCGTTGGACTAGCGGGATGGAGAACATTCAGTACTTC	CAGRLSRWTSGMENIQYF
TRBJ1-6	TRBD1	TRBV9	.	TGTGCCAGCAGCGCTGGACAGGGTTCCTATAATTCACCCCTCCACTTT	CASSAGQGSYNSPLHF